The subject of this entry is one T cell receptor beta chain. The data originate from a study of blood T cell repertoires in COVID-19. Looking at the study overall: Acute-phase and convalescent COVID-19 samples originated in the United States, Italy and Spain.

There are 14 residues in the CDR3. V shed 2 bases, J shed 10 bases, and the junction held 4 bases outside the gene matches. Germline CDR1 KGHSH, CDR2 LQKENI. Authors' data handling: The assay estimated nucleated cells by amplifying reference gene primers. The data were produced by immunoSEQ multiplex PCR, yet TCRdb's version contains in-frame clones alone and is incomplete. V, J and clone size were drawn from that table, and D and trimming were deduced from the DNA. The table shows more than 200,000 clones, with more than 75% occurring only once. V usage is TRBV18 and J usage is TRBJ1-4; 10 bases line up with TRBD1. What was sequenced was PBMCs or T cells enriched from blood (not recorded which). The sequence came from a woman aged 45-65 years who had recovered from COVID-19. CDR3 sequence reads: CASSPGTGEGKLFF. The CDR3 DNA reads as TGTGCCAGCTCACCAGGGACAGGGGAAGGAAAACTGTTTTTT. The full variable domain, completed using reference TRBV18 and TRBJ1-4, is NAGVMQNPRHLVRRRGQEARLRCSPMKGHSHVYWYRQLPEEGLKFMVYLQKENIIDESGMPKERFSAEFPKEGPSILRIQQVVRGDSAAYFCASSPGTGEGKLFFGSGTQLSVL.